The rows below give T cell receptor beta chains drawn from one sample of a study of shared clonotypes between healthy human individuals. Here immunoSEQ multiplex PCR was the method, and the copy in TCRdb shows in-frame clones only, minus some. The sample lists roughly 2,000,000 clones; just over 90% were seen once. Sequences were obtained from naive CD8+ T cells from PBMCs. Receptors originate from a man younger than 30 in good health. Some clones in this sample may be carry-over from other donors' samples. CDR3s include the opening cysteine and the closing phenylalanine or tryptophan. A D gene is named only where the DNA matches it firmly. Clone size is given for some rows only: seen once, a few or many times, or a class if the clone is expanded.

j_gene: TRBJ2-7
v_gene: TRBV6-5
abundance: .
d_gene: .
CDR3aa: CASSPGEGGEQYF
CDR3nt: TGTGCCAGCAGCCCCGGGGAAGGTGGAGAGCAGTACTTC

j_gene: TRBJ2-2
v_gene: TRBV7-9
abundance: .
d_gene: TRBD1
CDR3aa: CASSLWDRGTGELFF
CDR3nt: TGTGCCAGCAGCTTATGGGACAGGGGGACCGGGGAGCTGTTTTTT

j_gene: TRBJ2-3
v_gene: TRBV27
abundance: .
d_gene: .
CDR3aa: CASSLVRTDTQYF
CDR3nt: TGTGCCAGCAGTTTGGTTAGAACAGATACGCAGTATTTT

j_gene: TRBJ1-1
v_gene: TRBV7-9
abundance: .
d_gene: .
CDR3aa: CASSFGKGITEAFF
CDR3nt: TGTGCCAGCAGCTTTGGTAAGGGTATCACTGAAGCTTTCTTT

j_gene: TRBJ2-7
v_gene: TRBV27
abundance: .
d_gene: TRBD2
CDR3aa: CASSLGTSGREEQYF
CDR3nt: TGTGCCAGCAGTCTGGGGACTAGCGGGAGGGAGGAGCAGTACTTC

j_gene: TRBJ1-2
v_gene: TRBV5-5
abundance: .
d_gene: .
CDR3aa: CASSLISYTDSPGYGYTF
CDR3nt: TGTGCCAGCAGCCTAATAAGTTATACGGACAGCCCAGGGTATGGCTACACCTTC

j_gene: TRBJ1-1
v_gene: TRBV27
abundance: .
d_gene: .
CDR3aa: CAILVGTEAFF
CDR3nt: TGTGCTATTCTAGTGGGCACTGAAGCTTTCTTT

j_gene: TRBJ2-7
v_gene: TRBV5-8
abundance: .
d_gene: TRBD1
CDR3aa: CASSSDRVFPYEQYF
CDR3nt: TGTGCCAGCAGCTCAGACAGGGTGTTCCCCTACGAGCAGTACTTC

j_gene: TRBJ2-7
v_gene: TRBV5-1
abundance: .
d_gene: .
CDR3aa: CASSQSGLGYEQYF
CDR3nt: TGCGCCAGCAGCCAATCGGGACTCGGCTACGAGCAGTACTTC

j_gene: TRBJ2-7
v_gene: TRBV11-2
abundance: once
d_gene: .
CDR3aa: CASSLPPGASYEQYF
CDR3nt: TGTGCCAGCAGCTTACCCCCGGGGGCCTCCTACGAGCAGTACTTC

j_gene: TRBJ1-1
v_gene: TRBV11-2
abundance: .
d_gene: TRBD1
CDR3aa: CASSPIKGQGALNTEAFF
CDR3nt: TGTGCCAGCAGCCCCATCAAAGGACAGGGGGCGTTGAACACTGAAGCTTTCTTT

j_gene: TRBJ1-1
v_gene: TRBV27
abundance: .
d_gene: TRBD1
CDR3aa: CASSGRQGTEAFF
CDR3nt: TGTGCCAGCAGCGGACGACAGGGCACTGAAGCTTTCTTT

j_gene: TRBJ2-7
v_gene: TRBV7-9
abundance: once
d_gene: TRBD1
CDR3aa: CASSPGTGAPLVQYF
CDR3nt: TGTGCCAGCAGCCCGGGGACAGGGGCGCCTCTAGTGCAGTACTTC

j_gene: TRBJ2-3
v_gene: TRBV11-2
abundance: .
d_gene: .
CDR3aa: CASSLYGSRVTDTQYF
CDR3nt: TGTGCCAGCAGCTTATATGGCAGTCGAGTCACAGATACGCAGTATTTT

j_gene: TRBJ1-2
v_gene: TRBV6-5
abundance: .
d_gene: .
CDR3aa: CASSYSEVGYGYTF
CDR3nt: TGTGCCAGCAGTTACTCCGAAGTCGGCTATGGCTACACCTTC

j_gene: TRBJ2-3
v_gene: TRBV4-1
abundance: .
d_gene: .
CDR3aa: CASSQVGIDTQYF
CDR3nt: TGCGCCAGCAGCCAAGTAGGGATTGATACGCAGTATTTT

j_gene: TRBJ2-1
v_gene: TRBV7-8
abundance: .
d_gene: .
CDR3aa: CASSLLGGLHNEQFF
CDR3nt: TGTGCCAGCAGCTTACTCGGGGGCTTACACAATGAGCAGTTCTTC

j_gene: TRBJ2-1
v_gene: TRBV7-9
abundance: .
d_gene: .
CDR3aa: CASSLDPDQGQFF
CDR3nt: TGTGCCAGCAGCTTAGACCCCGACCAGGGGCAGTTCTTC

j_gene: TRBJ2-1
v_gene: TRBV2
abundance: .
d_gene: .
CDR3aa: CASSELKEDWYSYNEQFF
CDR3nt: TGTGCCAGCAGTGAATTGAAGGAAGACTGGTACTCCTACAATGAGCAGTTCTTC

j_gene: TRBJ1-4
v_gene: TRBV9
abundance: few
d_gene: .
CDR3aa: CASSVAGGFNEKLFF
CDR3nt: TGTGCCAGCAGCGTAGCTGGGGGGTTCAATGAAAAACTGTTTTTT

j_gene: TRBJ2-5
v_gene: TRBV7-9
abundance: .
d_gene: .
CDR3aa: CASSLLGPQETQYF
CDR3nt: TGTGCCAGCAGCTTGCTGGGCCCCCAAGAGACCCAGTACTTC

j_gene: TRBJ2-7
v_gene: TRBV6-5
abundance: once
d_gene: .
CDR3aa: CASSYSSFEGQYEQYF
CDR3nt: TGTGCCAGCAGTTACTCCTCTTTTGAGGGTCAATACGAGCAGTACTTC

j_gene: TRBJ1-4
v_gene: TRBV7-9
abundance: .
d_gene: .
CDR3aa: CASSLPQGVNEKLFF
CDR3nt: TGTGCCAGCAGCTTACCGCAGGGTGTGAATGAAAAACTGTTTTTT

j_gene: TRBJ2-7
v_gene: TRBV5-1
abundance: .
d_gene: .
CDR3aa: CASSLARGGSSYEQYF
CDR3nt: TGCGCCAGCAGCTTGGCCAGGGGGGGCAGCTCCTACGAGCAGTACTTC

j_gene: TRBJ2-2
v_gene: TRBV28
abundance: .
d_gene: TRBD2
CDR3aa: CASSHLAGWNTGELFF
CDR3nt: TGTGCCAGCAGTCACCTAGCGGGTTGGAACACCGGGGAGCTGTTTTTT

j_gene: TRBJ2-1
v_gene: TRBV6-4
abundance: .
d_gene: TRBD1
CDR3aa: CASSSGGYYNEQFF
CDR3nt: TGTGCCAGCAGTTCAGGGGGCTACTACAATGAGCAGTTCTTC

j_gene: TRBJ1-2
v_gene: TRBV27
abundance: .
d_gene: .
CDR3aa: CASSLLSGTDSNYGYTF
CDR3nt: TGTGCCAGCAGTTTATTATCTGGTACGGATTCTAACTATGGCTACACCTTC

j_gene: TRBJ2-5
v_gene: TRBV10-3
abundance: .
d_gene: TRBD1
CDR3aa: CAISPGTGRETQYF
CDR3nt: TGTGCCATCAGCCCCGGGACAGGGCGTGAGACCCAGTACTTC

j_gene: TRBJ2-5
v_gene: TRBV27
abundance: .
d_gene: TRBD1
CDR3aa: CASSLTKHRGRGETQYF
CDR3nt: TGTGCCAGCAGTCTTACCAAACACAGGGGGCGCGGAGAGACCCAGTACTTC